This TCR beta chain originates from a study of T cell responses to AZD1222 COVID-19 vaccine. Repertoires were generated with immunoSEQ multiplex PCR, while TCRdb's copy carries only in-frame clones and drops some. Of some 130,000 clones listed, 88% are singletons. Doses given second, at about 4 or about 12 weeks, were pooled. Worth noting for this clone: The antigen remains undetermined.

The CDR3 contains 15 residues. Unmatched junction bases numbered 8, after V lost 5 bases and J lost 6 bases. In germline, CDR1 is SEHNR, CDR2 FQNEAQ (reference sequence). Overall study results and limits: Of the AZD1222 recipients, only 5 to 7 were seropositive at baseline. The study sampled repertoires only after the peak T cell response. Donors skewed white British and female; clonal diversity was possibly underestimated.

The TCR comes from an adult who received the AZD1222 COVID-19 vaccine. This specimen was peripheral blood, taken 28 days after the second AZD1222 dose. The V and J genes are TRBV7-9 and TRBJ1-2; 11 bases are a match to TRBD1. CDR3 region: CASSLMLGQGDGYTF. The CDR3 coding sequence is TGTGCCAGCAGCCTAATGTTGGGACAGGGGGATGGCTACACCTTC.